This T cell receptor beta chain was found in a study of blood T cell repertoires in COVID-19 (TCRdb year 2020). A note on the overall study: The collaborator samples originated in the United States, Italy and Spain and spanned the acute and convalescent phases of COVID-19. The material from the prospective study consisted of cDNA or gDNA derived from T cells, B-cell-depleted T cells, or PBMCs. Subjects who had been exposed to COVID-19, were actively infected with it, or had recovered from it provided the deeply sampled blood TCRbeta repertoires that made up the dataset. The repertoires were released in a freely available public database meant as a resource for research on the immune response to SARS-CoV-2. Samples were obtained from the ongoing ImmuneRACE study (first 160 participants) and from about 1,300 subjects provided by 6 global collaborators. Nearly every sample came with metadata listing a de-identified subject ID, COVID-19 status, age in years and sex. Where available, HLA class I and class II types were taken from metadata supplied by the sample provider and were not determined by assay-based typing.

At one collaborating source in Seattle, patients were enrolled during active infection and were followed longitudinally through the course of disease. The collaborating institutions used their own protocols to collect whole blood in K2EDTA tubes. For TCRbeta analysis, collaborators shipped samples as frozen whole blood, isolated PBMCs, or DNA extracted from either of those sample types. V is trimmed back by 5 bases and J by 6 bases, and the junction contains 6 bases that no gene match accounts for. Including the terminal cysteine and phenylalanine, the CDR3 comprises 14 residues. The only DNA kept is the CDR3, 42 bases in frame from the first base. The germline V gene encodes CDR1 SSHAT and CDR2 FNYEAQ (reference sequence). Results and caveats for the whole study, not just this receptor: Clinical and demographic metadata were provided uncurated, with the amount varying by source and participant.

TCRbeta CDR3 regions were amplified from genomic DNA using the immunoSEQ Assay, a bias-controlled multiplex PCR. As for how the authors treated the data: Within the assay, amplification of reference gene primers was used to estimate how many nucleated cells each sample contained. Sequence reads were collapsed and filtered to measure the absolute abundance of every unique TCRbeta CDR3 rearrangement. For each sample, productive Simpson clonality was calculated by taking the square root of Simpson's diversity index across productive rearrangements. TCRdb mirrors the immuneACCESS table, restricted to in-frame sequences. Some clones are absent from its copies; in checked studies, under half trace to an unresolved V gene, and the reason for the others is unknown. From that table come the V and J calls and clone size; the DNA was used to work out D and trimming. Counted in this sample were about 200,000 clones; 70% to 90% of them appeared once. Roughly a sixth of the sample belongs to the ten largest clones.

Comments on this clone: Its antigen has not been determined. Nothing much larger sits one base from this clone, and base qualities are not available.

Sequencing was done on a sample of peripheral blood. This sequence originates from a middle-aged man with COVID-19, enrolled during active disease. The chain couples TRBV7-7 to TRBJ2-7; 11 central bases correspond to TRBD1. The CDR3 region reads CASSKGQGAGEQYF. The sequenced DNA is TGTGCCAGCAGCAAAGGACAGGGGGCGGGCGAGCAGTACTTC.